This T cell receptor beta chain is drawn from a study of radiotherapy plus CTLA-4 blockade in lung cancer. Study context: For 18% of patients, objective responses occurred, and roughly 31% had disease control.

Concerning this clone itself: Its antigen is not identified.

From germline, CDR1 is ENHRY and CDR2 SYGVKD. The CDR3 has 14 residues. V lost 3 bases, J lost 1 base, and 9 bases lay in between. Only in-frame clones appear in the TCRdb table, and some are missing; sequencing was by immunoSEQ multiplex PCR. This table holds about 33,000 clones, 81% found once. Study-wide findings and caveats: TCR clones from tumors expanded in blood after radiotherapy plus ipilimumab. How blood T cell clones changed early, along with interferon-beta, reportedly forecast response best.

Chemo-refractory metastatic non-small-cell lung cancer patients were treated with focal radiation plus CTLA-4 blockade with ipilimumab. The specimen comprised peripheral blood, sampled from a patient treated with radiotherapy plus ipilimumab. The clonotype was recovered from a human donor with non-small cell lung cancer that progressed on radiotherapy plus ipilimumab. The rearrangement links TRBV10-3 to TRBJ1-1, with D unresolved. CDR3 region: CAISDRRENTEAFF. The DNA of the CDR3 is TGTGCCATCAGTGATCGACGGGAGAACACTGAAGCTTTCTTT.